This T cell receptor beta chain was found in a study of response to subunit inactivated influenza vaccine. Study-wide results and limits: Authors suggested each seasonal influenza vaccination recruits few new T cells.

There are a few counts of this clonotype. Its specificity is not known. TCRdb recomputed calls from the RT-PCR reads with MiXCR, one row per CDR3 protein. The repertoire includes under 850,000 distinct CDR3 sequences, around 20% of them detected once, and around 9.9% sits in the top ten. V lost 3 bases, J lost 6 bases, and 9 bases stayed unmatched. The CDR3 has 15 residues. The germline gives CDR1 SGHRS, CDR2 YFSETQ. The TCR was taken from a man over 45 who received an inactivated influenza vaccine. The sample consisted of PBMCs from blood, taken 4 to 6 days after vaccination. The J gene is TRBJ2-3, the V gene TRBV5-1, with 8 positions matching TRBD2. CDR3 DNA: TGCGCCAGCAGCTCTCCTGACGGGAGGGTGGATACGCAGTATTTT. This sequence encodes CASSSPDGRVDTQYF.